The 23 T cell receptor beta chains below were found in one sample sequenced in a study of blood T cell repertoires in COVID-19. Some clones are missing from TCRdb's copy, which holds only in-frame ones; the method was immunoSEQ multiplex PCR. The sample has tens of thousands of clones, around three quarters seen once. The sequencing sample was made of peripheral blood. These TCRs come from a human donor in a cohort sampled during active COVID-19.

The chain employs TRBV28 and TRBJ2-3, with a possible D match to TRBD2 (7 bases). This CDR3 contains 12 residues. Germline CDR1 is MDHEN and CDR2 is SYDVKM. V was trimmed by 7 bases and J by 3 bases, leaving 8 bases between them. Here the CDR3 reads CASKGGTDTQYF. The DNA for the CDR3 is TGTGCCAGCAAGGGGGGGACAGATACGCAGTATTTT. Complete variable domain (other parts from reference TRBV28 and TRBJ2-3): DVKVTQSSRYLVKRTGEKVFLECVQDMDHENMFWYRQDPGLGLRLIYFSYDVKMKEKGDIPEGYSVSREKKERFSLILESASTNQTSMYLCASKGGTDTQYFGPGTRLTVL.

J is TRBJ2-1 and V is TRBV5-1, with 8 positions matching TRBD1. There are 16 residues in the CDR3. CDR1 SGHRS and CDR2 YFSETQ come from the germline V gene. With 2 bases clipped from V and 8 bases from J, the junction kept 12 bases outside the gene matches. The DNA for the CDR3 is TGCGCCAGCAGCTTACAGGCCAGGACAGGGCGGGATGAGCAGTTCTTC. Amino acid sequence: CASSLQARTGRDEQFF.

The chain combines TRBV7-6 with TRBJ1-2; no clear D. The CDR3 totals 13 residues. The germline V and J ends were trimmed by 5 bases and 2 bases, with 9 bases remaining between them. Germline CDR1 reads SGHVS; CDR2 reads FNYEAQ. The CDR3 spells CASSPDKNYGYTF. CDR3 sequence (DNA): TGTGCCAGCAGCCCCGACAAGAACTATGGCTACACCTTC.

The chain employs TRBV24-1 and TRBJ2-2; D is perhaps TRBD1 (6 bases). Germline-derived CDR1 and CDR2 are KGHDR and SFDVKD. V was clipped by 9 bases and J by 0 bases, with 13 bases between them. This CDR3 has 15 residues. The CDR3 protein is CATRPGHTNTGELFF. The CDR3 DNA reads TGTGCCACCCGGCCGGGACACACGAACACCGGGGAGCTGTTTTTT.

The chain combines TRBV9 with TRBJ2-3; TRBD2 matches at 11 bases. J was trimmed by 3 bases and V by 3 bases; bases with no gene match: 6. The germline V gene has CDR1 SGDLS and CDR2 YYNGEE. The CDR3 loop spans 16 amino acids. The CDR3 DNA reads TGTGCCAGCAGCGCCCTAGCGGGAGGCCATACAGATACGCAGTATTTT. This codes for CASSALAGGHTDTQYF. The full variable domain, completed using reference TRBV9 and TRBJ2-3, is DSGVTQTPKHLITATGQRVTLRCSPRSGDLSVYWYQQSLDQGLQFLIQYYNGEERAKGNILERFSAQQFPDLHSELNLSSLELGDSALYFCASSALAGGHTDTQYFGPGTRLTVL.

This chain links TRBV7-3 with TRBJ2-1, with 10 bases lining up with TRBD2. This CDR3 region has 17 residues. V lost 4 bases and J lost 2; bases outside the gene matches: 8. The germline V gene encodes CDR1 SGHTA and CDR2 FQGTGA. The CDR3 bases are TGTGCCAGCAGCTCCACTAGCGGGATAGGTGCCTACAATGAGCAGTTCTTC. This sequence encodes CASSSTSGIGAYNEQFF.

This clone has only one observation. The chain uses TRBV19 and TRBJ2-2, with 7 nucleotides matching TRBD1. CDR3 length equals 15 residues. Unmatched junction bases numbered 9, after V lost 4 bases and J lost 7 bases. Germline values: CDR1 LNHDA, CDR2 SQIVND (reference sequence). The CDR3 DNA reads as TGTGCCAGTAGTACCGACAGGGCACAGCTCGGGGAGCTGTTTTTT. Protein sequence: CASSTDRAQLGELFF.

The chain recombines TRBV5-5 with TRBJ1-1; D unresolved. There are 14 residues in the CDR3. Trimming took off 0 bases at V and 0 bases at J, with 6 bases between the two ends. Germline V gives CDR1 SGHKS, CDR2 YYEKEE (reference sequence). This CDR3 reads CASSLAVVNTEAFF. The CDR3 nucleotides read TGTGCCAGCAGCTTGGCGGTGGTGAACACTGAAGCTTTCTTT.

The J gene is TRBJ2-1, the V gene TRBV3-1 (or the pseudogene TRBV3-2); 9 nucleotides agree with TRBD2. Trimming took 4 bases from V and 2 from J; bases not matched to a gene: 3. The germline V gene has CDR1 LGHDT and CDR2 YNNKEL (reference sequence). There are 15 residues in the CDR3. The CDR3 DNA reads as TGTGCCAGCAGCCTAGCGGGAGTACCCTACAATGAGCAGTTCTTC. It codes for CASSLAGVPYNEQFF.

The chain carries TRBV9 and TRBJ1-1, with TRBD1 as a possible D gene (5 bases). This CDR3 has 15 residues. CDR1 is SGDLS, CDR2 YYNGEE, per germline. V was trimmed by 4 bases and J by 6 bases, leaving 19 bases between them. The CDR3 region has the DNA TGTGCCAGCAGCCCCGGAGGGACCGCCGACGCTGAAGCTTTCTTT. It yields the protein CASSPGGTADAEAFF.

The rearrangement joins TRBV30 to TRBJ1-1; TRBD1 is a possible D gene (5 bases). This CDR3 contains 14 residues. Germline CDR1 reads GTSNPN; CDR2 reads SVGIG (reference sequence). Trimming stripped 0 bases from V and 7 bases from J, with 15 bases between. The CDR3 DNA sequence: TGTGCCTGGAGTGTACAGAGTGGGGCCTTTGAAGCTTTCTTT. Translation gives CAWSVQSGAFEAFF.

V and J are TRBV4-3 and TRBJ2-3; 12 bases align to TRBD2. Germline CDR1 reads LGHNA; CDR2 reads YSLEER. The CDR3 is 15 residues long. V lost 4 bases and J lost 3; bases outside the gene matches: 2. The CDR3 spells CASSPGLAGTDTQYF. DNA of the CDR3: TGCGCCAGCAGCCCAGGACTAGCGGGAACAGATACGCAGTATTTT.

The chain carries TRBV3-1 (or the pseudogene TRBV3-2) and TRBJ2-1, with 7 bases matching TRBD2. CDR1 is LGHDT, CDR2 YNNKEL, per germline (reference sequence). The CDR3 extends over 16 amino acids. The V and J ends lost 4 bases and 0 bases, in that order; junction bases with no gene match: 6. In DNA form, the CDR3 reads TGTGCCAGCAGCCCTCTCGGCGGGAGCTCCTACAATGAGCAGTTCTTC. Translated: CASSPLGGSSYNEQFF.

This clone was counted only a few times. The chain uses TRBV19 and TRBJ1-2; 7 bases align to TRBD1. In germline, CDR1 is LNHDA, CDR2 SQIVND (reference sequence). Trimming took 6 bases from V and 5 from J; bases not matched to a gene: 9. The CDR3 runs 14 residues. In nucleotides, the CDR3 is TGTGCCAGTAGCAGAACCGGGACAGCTTATGGCTACACCTTC. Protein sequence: CASSRTGTAYGYTF.

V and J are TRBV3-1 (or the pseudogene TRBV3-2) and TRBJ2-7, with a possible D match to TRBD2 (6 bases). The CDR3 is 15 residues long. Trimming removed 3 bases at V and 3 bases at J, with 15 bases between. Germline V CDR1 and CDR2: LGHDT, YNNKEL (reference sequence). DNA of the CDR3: TGTGCCAGCAGCCAGGACCTGGAGGGAGTCTACGAGCAGTACTTC. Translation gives CASSQDLEGVYEQYF.

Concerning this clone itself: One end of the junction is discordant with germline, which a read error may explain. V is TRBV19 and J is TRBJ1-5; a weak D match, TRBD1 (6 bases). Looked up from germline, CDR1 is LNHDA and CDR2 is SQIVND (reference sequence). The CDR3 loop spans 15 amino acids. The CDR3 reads CASSSPRGAIQPQHF. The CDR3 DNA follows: TGTGCCAGCAGTAGCCCCCGGGGGGCTATTCAGCCCCAGCATTTT.

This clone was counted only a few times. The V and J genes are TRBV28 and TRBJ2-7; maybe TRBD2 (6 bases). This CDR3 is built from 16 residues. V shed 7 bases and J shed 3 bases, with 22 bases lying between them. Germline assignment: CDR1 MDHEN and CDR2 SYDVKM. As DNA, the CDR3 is TGTGCCAGCATCTCTCACTCCGGGGGTTCTCGCTACGAGCAGTACTTC. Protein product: CASISHSGGSRYEQYF. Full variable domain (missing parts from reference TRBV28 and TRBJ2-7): DVKVTQSSRYLVKRTGEKVFLECVQDMDHENMFWYRQDPGLGLRLIYFSYDVKMKEKGDIPEGYSVSREKKERFSLILESASTNQTSMYLCASISHSGGSRYEQYFGPGTRLTVT.

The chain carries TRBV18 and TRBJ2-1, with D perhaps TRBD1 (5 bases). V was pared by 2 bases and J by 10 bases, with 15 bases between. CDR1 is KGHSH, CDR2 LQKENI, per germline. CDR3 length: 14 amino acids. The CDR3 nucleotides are TGTGCCAGCTCACCAACCTTAGACAGTCACGAGCAGTTCTTC. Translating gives CASSPTLDSHEQFF.

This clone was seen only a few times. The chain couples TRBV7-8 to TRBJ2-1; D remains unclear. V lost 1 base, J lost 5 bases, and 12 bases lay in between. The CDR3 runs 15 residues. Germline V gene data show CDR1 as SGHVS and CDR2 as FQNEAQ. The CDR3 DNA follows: TGTGCCAGCAGCTTAGGGTTAGTTACCAACAATGAGCAGTTCTTC. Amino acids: CASSLGLVTNNEQFF.

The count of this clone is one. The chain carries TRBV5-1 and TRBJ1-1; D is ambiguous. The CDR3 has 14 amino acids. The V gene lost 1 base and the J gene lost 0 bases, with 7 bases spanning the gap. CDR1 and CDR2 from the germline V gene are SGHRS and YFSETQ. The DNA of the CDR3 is TGCGCCAGCAGCTTGCTCAGGATGAACACTGAAGCTTTCTTT. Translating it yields CASSLLRMNTEAFF. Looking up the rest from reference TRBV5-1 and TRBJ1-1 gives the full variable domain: KAGVTQTPRYLIKTRGQQVTLSCSPISGHRSVSWYQQTPGQGLQFLFEYFSETQRNKGNFPGRFSGRQFSNSRSEMNVSTLELGDSALYLCASSLLRMNTEAFFGQGTRLTVV.

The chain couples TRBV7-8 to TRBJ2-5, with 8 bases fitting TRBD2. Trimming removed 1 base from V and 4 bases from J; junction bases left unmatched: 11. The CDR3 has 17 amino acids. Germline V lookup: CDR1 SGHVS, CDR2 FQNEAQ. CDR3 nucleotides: TGTGCCAGCAGCTTAGGCGGGCGCGCGGGAGGTCGAGAGACCCAGTACTTC. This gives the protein CASSLGGRAGGRETQYF.

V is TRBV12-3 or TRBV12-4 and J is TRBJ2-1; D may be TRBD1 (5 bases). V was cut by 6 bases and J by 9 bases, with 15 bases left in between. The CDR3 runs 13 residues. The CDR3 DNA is TGTGCCAGCAGGGTTAGCAGGGATGGTGAGCAGTTCTTC. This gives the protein CASRVSRDGEQFF.

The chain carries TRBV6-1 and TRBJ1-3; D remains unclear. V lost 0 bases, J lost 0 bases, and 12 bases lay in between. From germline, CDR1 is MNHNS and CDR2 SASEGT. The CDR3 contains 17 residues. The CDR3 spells CASSEAVGGHSGNTIYF. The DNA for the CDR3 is TGTGCCAGCAGTGAAGCAGTAGGTGGGCACTCTGGAAACACCATATATTTT.